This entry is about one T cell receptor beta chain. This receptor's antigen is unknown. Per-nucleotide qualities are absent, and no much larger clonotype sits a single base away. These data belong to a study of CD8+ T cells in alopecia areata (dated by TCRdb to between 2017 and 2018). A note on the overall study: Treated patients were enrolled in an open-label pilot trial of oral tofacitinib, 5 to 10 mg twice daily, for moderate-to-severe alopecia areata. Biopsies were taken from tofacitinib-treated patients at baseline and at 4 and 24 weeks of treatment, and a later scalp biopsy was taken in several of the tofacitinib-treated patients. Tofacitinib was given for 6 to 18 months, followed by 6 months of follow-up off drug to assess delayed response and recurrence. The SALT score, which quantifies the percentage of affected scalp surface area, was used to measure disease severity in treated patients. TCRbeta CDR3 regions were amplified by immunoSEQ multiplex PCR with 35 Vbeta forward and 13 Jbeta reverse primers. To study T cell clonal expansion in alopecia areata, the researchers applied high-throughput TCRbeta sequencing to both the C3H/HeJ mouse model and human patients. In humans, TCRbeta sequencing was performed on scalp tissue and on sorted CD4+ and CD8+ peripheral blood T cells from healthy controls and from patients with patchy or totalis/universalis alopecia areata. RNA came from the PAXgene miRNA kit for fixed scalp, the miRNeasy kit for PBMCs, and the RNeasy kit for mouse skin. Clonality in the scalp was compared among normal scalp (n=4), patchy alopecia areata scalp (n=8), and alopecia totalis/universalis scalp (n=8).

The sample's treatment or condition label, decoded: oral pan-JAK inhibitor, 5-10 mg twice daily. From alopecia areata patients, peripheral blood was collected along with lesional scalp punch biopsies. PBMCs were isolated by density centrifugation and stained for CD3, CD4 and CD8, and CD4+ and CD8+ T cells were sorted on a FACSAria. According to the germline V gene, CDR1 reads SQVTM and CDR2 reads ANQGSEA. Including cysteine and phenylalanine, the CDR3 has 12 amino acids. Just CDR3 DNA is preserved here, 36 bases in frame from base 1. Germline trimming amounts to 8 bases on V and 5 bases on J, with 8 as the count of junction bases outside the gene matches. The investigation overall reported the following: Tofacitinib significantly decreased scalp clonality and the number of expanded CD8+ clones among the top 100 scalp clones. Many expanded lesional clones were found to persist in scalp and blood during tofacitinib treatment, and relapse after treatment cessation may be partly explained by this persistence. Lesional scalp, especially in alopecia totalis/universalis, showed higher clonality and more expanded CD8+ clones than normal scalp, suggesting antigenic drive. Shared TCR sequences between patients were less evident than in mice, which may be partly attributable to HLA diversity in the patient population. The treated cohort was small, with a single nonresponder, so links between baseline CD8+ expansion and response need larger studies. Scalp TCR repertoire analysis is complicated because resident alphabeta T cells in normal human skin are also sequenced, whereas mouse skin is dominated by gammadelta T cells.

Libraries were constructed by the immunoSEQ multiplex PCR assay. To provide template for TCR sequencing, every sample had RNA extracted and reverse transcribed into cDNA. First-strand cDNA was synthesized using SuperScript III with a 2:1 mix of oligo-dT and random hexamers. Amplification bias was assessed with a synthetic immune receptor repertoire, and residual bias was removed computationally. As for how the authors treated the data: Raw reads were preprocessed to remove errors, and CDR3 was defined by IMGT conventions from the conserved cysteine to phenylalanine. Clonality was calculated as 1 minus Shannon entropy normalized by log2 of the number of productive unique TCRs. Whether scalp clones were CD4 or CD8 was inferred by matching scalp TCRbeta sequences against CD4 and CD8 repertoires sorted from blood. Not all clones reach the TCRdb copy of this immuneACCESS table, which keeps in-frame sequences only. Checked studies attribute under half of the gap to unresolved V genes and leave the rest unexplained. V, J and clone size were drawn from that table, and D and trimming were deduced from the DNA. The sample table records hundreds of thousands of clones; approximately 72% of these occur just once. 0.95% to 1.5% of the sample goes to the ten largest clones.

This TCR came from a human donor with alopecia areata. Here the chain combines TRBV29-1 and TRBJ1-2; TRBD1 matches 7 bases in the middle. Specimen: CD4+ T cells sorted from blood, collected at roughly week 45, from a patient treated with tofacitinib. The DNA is TGCAGCACAAAGACAGGGAGGTATGGCTACACCTTC. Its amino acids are CSTKTGRYGYTF.